Only a few counts were recorded for the clone carrying this T cell receptor beta chain. Its target is unknown. The CDR3 has 16 amino acids. J gave up 7 bases and V 5 bases, and 14 bases lay outside the gene matches. The V gene's germline CDR1 is SGHAT and CDR2 FQDESV (reference sequence). TCRB transcripts that were expressed got sequenced, as all of the isolated RNA had been reverse transcribed. Some clones are missing from TCRdb's copy, which holds only in-frame ones; the method was immunoSEQ multiplex PCR. The table records under 450,000 clones, about 16% of them present only once. The data were taken from a study of beta chain features in type 1 diabetes. Study-level results: For patients, the naive, central memory and Treg TCRB repertoires appeared more alike than for healthy donors.

The chain carries TRBV11-1 and TRBJ2-7, with 10 bases matching TRBD1. The clonotype was recovered from a young woman in good health. Sequencing was carried out using naive CD4+ T cells from blood. The chain's CDR3 is CASSLSSGTGEREQYF. In nucleotides, the CDR3 is TGTGCCAGCAGCCTGAGTTCCGGGACAGGGGAAAGGGAGCAGTACTTC.